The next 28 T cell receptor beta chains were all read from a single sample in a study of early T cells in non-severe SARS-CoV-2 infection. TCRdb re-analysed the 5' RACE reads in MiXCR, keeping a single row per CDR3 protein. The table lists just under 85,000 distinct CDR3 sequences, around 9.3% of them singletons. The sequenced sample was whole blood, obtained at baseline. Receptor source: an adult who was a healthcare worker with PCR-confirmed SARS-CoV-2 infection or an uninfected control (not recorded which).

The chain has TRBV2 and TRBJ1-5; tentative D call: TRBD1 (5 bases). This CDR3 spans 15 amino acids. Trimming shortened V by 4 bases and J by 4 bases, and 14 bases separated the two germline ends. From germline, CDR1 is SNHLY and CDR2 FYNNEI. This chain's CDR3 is CASSGTGLYNQPQHF. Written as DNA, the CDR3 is TGTGCCAGCAGTGGGACGGGACTTTATAATCAGCCCCAGCATTTT. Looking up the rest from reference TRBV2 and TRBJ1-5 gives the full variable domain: EPEVTQTPSHQVTQMGQEVILRCVPISNHLYFYWYRQILGQKVEFLVSFYNNEISEKSEIFDDQFSVERPDGSNFTLKIRSTKLEDSAMYFCASSGTGLYNQPQHFGDGTRLSIL.

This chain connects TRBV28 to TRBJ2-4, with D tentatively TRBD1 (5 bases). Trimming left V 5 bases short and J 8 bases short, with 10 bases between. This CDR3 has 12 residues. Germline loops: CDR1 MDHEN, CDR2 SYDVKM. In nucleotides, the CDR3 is TGTGCCAGCAGTCCGAACAGGTACATTCAGTACTTC. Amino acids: CASSPNRYIQYF.

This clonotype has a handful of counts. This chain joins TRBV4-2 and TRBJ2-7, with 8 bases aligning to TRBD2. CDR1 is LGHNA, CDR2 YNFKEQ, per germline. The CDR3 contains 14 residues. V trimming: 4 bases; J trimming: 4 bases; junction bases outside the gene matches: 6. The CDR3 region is CASSLTSEGYEQYF. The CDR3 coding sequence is TGTGCCAGCAGCCTGACTAGCGAGGGGTACGAGCAGTACTTC.

In DNA form, the CDR3 reads TGTGCCAGCAGCGTAGTGGGACGCGGATACTACGAGCAGTACTTC. It codes for CASSVVGRGYYEQYF. The chain combines TRBV9 with TRBJ2-7, with D tentatively TRBD1 or TRBD2 (5 bases each). The germline V gene has CDR1 SGDLS and CDR2 YYNGEE. The CDR3 is 15 amino acids. V was trimmed by 0 bases and J by 3 bases, leaving 13 bases between them.

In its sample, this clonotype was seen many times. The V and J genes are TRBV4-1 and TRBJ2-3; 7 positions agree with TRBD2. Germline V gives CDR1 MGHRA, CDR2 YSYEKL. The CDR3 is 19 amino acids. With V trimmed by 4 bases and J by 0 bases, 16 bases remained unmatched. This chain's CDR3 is CASSPRGAGASKSTDTQYF. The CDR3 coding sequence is TGCGCCAGCAGCCCAAGAGGTGCGGGAGCGTCGAAAAGCACAGATACGCAGTATTTT.

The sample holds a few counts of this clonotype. The CDR3 protein is CASSQYGSDIQYF. CDR3 DNA sequence: TGCGCCAGCAGCCAATACGGGTCCGACATTCAGTACTTC. The J gene is TRBJ2-4, the V gene TRBV4-1; D is ambiguous. Germline CDR1 is MGHRA and CDR2 is YSYEKL. V was trimmed by 2 bases and J by 8 bases, leaving 10 bases between them. This CDR3 contains 13 residues.

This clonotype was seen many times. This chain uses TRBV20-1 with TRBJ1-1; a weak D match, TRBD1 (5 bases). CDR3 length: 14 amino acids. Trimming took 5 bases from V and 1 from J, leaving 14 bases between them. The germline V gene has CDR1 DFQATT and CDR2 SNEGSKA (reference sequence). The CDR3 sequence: CSAPRQPGNTEAFF. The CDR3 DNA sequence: TGCAGTGCTCCGAGACAGCCAGGGAACACTGAAGCTTTCTTT.

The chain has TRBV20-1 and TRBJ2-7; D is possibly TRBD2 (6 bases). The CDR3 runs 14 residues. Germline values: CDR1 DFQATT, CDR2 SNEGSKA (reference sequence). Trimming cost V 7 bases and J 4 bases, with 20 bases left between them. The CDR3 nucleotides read TGCAGTGTCAGCGGGCCAGCCCCTTTTTACGAGCAGTACTTC. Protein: CSVSGPAPFYEQYF.

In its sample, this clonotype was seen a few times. The CDR3 reads CASSRGTSSGSYEQYF. The CDR3 coding sequence is TGTGCCAGCAGCCGCGGGACTAGCTCGGGATCCTACGAGCAGTACTTC. The rearrangement uses TRBV3-1 and TRBJ2-7; TRBD2 matches at 9 bases. Trimming cost V 4 bases and J 1 base; bases outside gene matches: 8. The CDR3 is 16 amino acids. Per germline, CDR1 LGHDT and CDR2 YNNKEL (reference sequence).

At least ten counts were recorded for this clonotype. CDR3 coding DNA: TGTGCCAGCAGCTTAGGGGGTCCCCGCACAGATACGCAGTATTTT. It codes for CASSLGGPRTDTQYF. The chain employs TRBV7-3 and TRBJ2-3; D is perhaps TRBD1 or TRBD2 (5 bases each). Trimming left V 2 bases short and J 1 base short, with 10 bases between. The CDR3 covers 15 residues. The germline V gene encodes CDR1 SGHTA and CDR2 FQGTGA.

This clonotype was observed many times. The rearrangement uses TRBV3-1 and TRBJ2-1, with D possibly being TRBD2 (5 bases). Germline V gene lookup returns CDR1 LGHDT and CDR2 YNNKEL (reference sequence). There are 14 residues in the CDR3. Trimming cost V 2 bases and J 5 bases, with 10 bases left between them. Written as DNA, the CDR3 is TGTGCCAGCAGCCAACTAGCCTCTGACAATGAGCAGTTCTTC. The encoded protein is CASSQLASDNEQFF.

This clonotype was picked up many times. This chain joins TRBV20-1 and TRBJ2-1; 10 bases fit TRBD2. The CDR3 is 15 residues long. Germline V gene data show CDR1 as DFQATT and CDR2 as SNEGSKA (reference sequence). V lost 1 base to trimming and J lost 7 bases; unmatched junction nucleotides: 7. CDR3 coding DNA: TGCAGTGCTAGAGTTACTAGCGGGAAGCGGAATGAGCAGTTCTTC. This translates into CSARVTSGKRNEQFF.

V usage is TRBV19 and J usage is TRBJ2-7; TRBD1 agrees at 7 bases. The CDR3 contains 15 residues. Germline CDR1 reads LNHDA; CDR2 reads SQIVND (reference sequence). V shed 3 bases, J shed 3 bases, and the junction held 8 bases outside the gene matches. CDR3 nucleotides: TGTGCCAGTAGTATGGGGGACAGCGACAACTACGAGCAGTACTTC. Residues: CASSMGDSDNYEQYF.

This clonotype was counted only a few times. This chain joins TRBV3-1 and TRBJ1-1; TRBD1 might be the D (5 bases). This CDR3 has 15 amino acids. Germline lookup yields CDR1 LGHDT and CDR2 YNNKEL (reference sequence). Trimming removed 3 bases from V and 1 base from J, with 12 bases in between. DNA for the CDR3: TGTGCCAGCAGCCACCGACAGCACCCGAACACTGAAGCTTTCTTT. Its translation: CASSHRQHPNTEAFF.

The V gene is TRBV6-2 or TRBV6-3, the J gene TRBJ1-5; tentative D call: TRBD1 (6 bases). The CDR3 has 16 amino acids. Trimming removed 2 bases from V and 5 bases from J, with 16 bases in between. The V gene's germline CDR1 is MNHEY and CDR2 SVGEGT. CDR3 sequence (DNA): TGTGCCAGCAGTTACCGCGGCACCTCAGGGGATCAGCCCCAGCATTTT. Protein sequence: CASSYRGTSGDQPQHF.

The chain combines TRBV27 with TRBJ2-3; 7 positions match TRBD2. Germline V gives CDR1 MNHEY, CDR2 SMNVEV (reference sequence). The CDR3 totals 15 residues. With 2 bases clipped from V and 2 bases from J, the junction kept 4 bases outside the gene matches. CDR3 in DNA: TGTGCCAGCAGTTTAGTGCGGGAGAACACAGATACGCAGTATTTT. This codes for CASSLVRENTDTQYF.

The CDR3 protein is CASSSQGSTEQFF. The CDR3 bases are TGTGCCAGCAGCTCCCAGGGGTCGACTGAGCAGTTCTTC. The chain combines TRBV7-3 with TRBJ2-1, with D maybe TRBD1 (6 bases). Germline assignment: CDR1 SGHTA and CDR2 FQGTGA. The CDR3 consists of 13 residues. Trimming removed 4 bases from V and 9 bases from J, with 13 bases in between.

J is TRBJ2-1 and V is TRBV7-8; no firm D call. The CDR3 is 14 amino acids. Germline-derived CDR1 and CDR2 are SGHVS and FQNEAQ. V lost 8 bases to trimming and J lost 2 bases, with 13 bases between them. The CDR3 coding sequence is TGTGCCAGCCATCGAGGCAGACCCTACAATGAGCAGTTCTTC. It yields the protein CASHRGRPYNEQFF.

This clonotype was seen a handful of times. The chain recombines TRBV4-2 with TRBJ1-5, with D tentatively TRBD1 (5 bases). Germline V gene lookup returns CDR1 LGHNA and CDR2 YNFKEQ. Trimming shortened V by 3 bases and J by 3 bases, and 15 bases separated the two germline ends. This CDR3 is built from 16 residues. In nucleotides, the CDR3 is TGTGCCAGCAGCCAGGGGGACCCCCTCGTCAATCAGCCCCAGCATTTT. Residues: CASSQGDPLVNQPQHF.

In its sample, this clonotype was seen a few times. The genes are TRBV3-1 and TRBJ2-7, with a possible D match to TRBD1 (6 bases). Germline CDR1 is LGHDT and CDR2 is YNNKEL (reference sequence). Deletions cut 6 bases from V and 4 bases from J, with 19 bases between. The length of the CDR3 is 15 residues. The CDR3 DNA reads TGTGCCAGCAGTCGTCGTGGGGACACGGGTTACGAGCAGTACTTC. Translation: CASSRRGDTGYEQYF.

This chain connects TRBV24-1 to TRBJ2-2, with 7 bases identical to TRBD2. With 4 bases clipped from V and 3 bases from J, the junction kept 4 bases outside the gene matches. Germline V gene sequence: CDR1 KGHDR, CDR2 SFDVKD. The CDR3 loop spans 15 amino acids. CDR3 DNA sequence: TGTGCCACCAGTGAAGGAACTAGCGACACCGGGGAGCTGTTTTTT. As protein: CATSEGTSDTGELFF.

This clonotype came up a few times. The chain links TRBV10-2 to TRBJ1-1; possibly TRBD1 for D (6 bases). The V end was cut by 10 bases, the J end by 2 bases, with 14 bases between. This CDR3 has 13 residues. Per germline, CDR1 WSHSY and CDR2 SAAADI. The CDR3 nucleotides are TGCGCCACCCGGGGGCAAGTAAACACTGAAGCTTTCTTT. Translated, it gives CATRGQVNTEAFF.

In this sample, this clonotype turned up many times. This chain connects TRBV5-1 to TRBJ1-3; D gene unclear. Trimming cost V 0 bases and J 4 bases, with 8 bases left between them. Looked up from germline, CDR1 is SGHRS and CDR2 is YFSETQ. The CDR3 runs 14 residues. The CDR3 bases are TGCGCCAGCAGCTTGGATCAGTACGGAAACACCATATATTTT. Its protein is CASSLDQYGNTIYF.

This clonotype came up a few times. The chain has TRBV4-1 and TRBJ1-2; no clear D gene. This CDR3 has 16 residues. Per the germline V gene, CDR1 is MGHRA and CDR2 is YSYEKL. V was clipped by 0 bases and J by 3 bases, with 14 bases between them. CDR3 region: CASSQESGRLDYGYTF. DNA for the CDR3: TGCGCCAGCAGCCAAGAATCGGGCAGGTTGGACTATGGCTACACCTTC.

The CDR3, as DNA: TGTGCCAGCAGCCAGAGGGTAGCGGGAGACAATGAGCAGTTCTTC. Protein: CASSQRVAGDNEQFF. This rearrangement joins TRBV28 to TRBJ2-1; 9 positions match TRBD2. This CDR3 contains 15 residues. The germline gives CDR1 MDHEN, CDR2 SYDVKM. The ends lost 6 bases at V and 5 bases at J; junction bases unmatched: 8.

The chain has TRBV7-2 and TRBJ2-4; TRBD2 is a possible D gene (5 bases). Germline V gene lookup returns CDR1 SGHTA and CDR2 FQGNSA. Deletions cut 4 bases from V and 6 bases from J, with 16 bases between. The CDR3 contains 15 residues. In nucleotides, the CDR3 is TGTGCCAGCAGCTCTCTAGGGCGGGCTTCAAACATTCAGTACTTC. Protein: CASSSLGRASNIQYF.

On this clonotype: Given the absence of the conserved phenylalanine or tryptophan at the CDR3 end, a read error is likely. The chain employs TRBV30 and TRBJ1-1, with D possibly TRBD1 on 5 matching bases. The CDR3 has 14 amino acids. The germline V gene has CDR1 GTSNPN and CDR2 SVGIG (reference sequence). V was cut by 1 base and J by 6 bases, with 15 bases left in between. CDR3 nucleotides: TGTGCCTGGAGTGCCCTTCAGGGAGTGGCTGAAGCTTTCCTT. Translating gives CAWSALQGVAEAFL.

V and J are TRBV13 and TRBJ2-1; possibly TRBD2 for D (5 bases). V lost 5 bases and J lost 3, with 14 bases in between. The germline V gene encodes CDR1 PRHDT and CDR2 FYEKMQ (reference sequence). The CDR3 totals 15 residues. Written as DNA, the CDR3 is TGTGCCAGCAGCATACCTCCGAGGGACTACAATGAGCAGTTCTTC. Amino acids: CASSIPPRDYNEQFF. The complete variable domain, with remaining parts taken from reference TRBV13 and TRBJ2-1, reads AAGVIQSPRHLIKEKRETATLKCYPIPRHDTVYWYQQGPGQDPQFLISFYEKMQSDKGSIPDRFSAQQFSDYHSELNMSSLELGDSALYFCASSIPPRDYNEQFFGPGTRLTVL.